This TCR beta chain was documented in a study of cytomegalovirus exposure and HLA in healthy donors. At the level of the study: Earlier, fewer than 130 million unique TCR beta sequences were recovered from about 179 million T cells by an analysis.

Primers for the PCR totalled 60 Vbeta and 13 Jbeta. Using immunoSEQ multiplex PCR, the repertoire was profiled, and TCRdb retains in-frame clones only, with some absent. The sample lists over 100,000 clones; about 62% were seen once. The CDR3 contains 11 residues. Trimming stripped 7 bases from V and 12 bases from J, with 10 bases between. CDR1 MNHNS and CDR2 SASEGT come from the germline V gene. The sequenced sample was PBMCs. This receptor was identified in a woman between 40 and 50 years old in good health and CMV-seropositive. The rearrangement uses TRBV6-1 and TRBJ1-6; D possibly corresponds to TRBD1 (6 bases). CDR3 DNA sequence: TGTGCCAGCAAAGAAGGGGGACCCCTCCACTTT. This gives the protein CASKEGGPLHF.